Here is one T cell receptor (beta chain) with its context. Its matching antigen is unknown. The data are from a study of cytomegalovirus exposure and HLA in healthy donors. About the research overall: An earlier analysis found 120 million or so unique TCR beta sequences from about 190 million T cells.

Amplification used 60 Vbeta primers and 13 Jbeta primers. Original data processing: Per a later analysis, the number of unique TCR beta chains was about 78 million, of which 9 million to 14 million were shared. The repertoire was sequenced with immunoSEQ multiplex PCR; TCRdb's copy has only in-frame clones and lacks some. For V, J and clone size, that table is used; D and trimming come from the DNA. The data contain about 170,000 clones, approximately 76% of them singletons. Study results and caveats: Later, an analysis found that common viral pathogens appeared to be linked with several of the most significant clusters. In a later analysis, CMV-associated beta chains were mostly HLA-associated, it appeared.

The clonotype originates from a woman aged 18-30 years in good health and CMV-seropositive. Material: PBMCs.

Here the CDR3 reads CASSSPSGAGSEQYF. The DNA for the CDR3 is TGTGCCAGCAGCTCACCTAGCGGGGCTGGGAGCGAGCAGTACTTC. This chain links TRBV7-9 with TRBJ2-7, with 9 bases identical to TRBD2. Losses at the gene ends were 4 bases for V and 6 bases for J; bases not matched to a gene: 10. This CDR3 has 15 residues. Germline loops: CDR1 SEHNR, CDR2 FQNEAQ (reference sequence). The full variable domain, rest sourced from reference TRBV7-9 and TRBJ2-7, is DTGVSQNPRHKITKRGQNVTFRCDPISEHNRLYWYRQTLGQGPEFLTYFQNEAQLEKSRLLSDRFSAERPKGSFSTLEIQRTEQGDSAMYLCASSSPSGAGSEQYFGPGTRLTVT.